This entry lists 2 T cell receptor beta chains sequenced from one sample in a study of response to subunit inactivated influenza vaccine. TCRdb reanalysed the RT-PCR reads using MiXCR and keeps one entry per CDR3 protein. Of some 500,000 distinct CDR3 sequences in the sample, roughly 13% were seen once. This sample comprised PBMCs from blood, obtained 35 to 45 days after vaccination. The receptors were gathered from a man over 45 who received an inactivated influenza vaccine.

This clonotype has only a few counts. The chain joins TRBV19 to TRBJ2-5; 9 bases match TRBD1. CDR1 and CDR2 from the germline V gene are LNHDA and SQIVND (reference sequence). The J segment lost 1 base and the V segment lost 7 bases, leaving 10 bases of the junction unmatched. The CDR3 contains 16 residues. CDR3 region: CASTRGQGRIQETQYF. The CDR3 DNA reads TGTGCCAGTACCCGAGGACAGGGGCGGATCCAAGAGACCCAGTACTTC.

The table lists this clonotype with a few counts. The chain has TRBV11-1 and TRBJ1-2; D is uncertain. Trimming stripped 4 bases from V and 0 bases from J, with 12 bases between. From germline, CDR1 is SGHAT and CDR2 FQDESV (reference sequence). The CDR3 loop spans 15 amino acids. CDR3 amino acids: CASSSYRESNYGYTF. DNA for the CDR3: TGTGCCAGCAGCTCCTACAGAGAATCTAACTATGGCTACACCTTC. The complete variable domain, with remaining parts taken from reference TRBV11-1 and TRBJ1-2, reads EAEVAQSPRYKITEKSQAVAFWCDPISGHATLYWYRQILGQGPELLVQFQDESVVDDSQLPKDRFSAERLKGVDSTLKIQPAELGDSAMYLCASSSYRESNYGYTFGSGTRLTVV.